The rows below give T cell receptor beta chains drawn from one sample of a study of T cell responses to AZD1222 COVID-19 vaccine. The repertoire was sequenced with immunoSEQ multiplex PCR; TCRdb's copy has only in-frame clones and lacks some. This repertoire shows 13,000 or so clones, about 80% found once; its top ten account for about 40%. This specimen consisted of peripheral blood, obtained 28 days after the second AZD1222 dose. The origin of the receptors is an adult who received the AZD1222 COVID-19 vaccine. Both conserved end residues are part of each CDR3. The D gene is left open where the match is weak. Clone size is shown for a subset of rows, as once, few, many or a class of expanded clone.

v_gene: TRBV30; abundance: few; j_gene: TRBJ2-3; d_gene: TRBD2; CDR3aa: CAWSVGAGGTTDTQYF; CDR3nt: TGTGCCTGGAGTGTTGGTGCGGGGGGGACCACAGATACGCAGTATTTT
v_gene: TRBV7-3; abundance: -; j_gene: TRBJ1-6; d_gene: -; CDR3aa: CASRAGRRNSPLHF; CDR3nt: TGTGCCAGCAGGGCGGGACGGAGAAATTCACCCCTCCACTTT
v_gene: TRBV7-8; abundance: -; j_gene: TRBJ2-1; d_gene: -; CDR3aa: CASSPAGSYNEQFF; CDR3nt: TGTGCCAGCAGCCCGGCGGGATCCTACAATGAGCAGTTCTTC
v_gene: TRBV7-2; abundance: -; j_gene: TRBJ2-1; d_gene: -; CDR3aa: CASSLEGAGEQFF; CDR3nt: TGTGCCAGCAGCTTAGAAGGGGCCGGCGAGCAGTTCTTC
v_gene: TRBV4-2; abundance: -; j_gene: TRBJ1-5; d_gene: -; CDR3aa: CASSQNNRPNQPQHF; CDR3nt: TGTGCCAGCAGCCAAAATAATAGGCCAAATCAGCCCCAGCATTTT
v_gene: TRBV30; abundance: -; j_gene: TRBJ2-1; d_gene: TRBD2; CDR3aa: CAWTPRVWTSGLGQFF; CDR3nt: TGTGCCTGGACCCCCAGAGTGTGGACTAGCGGGCTCGGGCAGTTCTTC
v_gene: TRBV6-5; abundance: -; j_gene: TRBJ2-2; d_gene: TRBD1; CDR3aa: CASTGTGGFGELFF; CDR3nt: TGTGCCAGCACAGGGACAGGGGGCTTCGGGGAGCTGTTTTTT
v_gene: TRBV6-5; abundance: -; j_gene: TRBJ1-3; d_gene: -; CDR3aa: CASSYDRGNTIYF; CDR3nt: TGTGCCAGCAGTTACGACAGGGGAAACACCATATATTTT
v_gene: TRBV10-2; abundance: -; j_gene: TRBJ2-1; d_gene: TRBD2; CDR3aa: CASSEGEGWYNEQFF; CDR3nt: TGCGCCAGCAGTGAGGGGGAGGGTTGGTACAATGAGCAGTTCTTC
v_gene: TRBV7-8; abundance: -; j_gene: TRBJ1-6; d_gene: -; CDR3aa: CASSERLNSPLHF; CDR3nt: TGTGCCAGCAGCGAAAGACTTAATTCACCCCTCCACTTT
v_gene: TRBV29-1; abundance: -; j_gene: TRBJ2-7; d_gene: TRBD2; CDR3aa: CSARTSGSNYEQYF; CDR3nt: TGCAGCGCCCGGACTAGCGGGAGCAACTACGAGCAGTACTTC
v_gene: TRBV30; abundance: -; j_gene: TRBJ1-1; d_gene: -; CDR3aa: CAWSKLLGAEAFF; CDR3nt: TGTGCCTGGAGTAAACTCTTGGGCGCTGAAGCTTTCTTT